Listed here are 15 T cell receptor beta chains from one sample, sequenced in a study of blood T cell repertoires in COVID-19. Generated by immunoSEQ multiplex PCR, the TCRdb table keeps only in-frame clones and is missing some. This sample has a few hundred thousand clones, with 88% found just once. What was sequenced was PBMCs or T cells enriched from blood (not recorded which). These receptor sequences come from a woman aged 40 to 50 who had been exposed to COVID-19.

The chain has TRBV2 and TRBJ2-2; 8 bases fit TRBD2. Germline lookup yields CDR1 SNHLY and CDR2 FYNNEI. The junction had 6 bases not matched to a gene; V was cut back by 8 bases and J by 7 bases. The CDR3 is made up of 13 amino acids. Here the CDR3 DNA reads TGTGCCAGCGGCGAGCGGGAGAACGGGGAGCTGTTTTTT. Protein sequence: CASGERENGELFF.

The genes are TRBV6-5 and TRBJ2-7; 7 bases agree with TRBD2. Trimming cost V 6 bases and J 3 bases; bases outside gene matches: 8. Germline V gene data show CDR1 as MNHEY and CDR2 as SVGAGI. The CDR3 runs 14 residues. The CDR3 reads CASSWGGTGYEQYF. The CDR3, as DNA: TGTGCCAGCAGCTGGGGGGGGACTGGCTACGAGCAGTACTTC.

V gene TRBV12-5 combines with J gene TRBJ2-1; 9 bases line up with TRBD2. The CDR3 has 18 amino acids. The trim removed 0 bases at V and 1 base at J, leaving 7 bases unmatched. Per the germline V gene, CDR1 is LGHNT and CDR2 is FRNRAP. Here the CDR3 reads CASGLVLGRGGSYNEQFF. The CDR3 nucleotides are TGTGCTAGTGGTTTGGTACTCGGGCGGGGGGGTTCCTACAATGAGCAGTTCTTC.

The chain is built from TRBV6-5 and TRBJ2-3; 10 bases are shared with TRBD2. Germline assignment: CDR1 MNHEY and CDR2 SVGAGI. The CDR3 spans 13 residues. The junction had 1 base not matched to a gene; V was cut back by 7 bases and J by 3 bases. The CDR3 DNA reads as TGTGCCAGCAATAGCGGGGGGACAGATACGCAGTATTTT. Amino acids: CASNSGGTDTQYF.

CDR3 DNA sequence: TGCGCCAGCAGCCAAGATTCGGGACAGGGAAGGTTGAAACTGTTTTTT. Translating gives CASSQDSGQGRLKLFF. The chain joins TRBV4-3 to TRBJ1-4, with 9 bases that match TRBD1. This CDR3 contains 16 residues. CDR1 is LGHNA and CDR2 is YSLEER in the germline V gene. Germline trimming cut 0 bases from V and 11 bases from J; bases unmatched to any gene: 10.

The rearrangement joins TRBV6-4 to TRBJ2-3; 7 nucleotides align to TRBD2. Germline CDR1 reads MRHNA; CDR2 reads SNTAGT. The CDR3 has 16 amino acids. The ends lost 5 bases at V and 5 bases at J; junction bases unmatched: 13. DNA for the CDR3: TGTGCCAGCAGTAGCGGGGAGGCCATCCACGGAGATACGCAGTATTTT. It translates to CASSSGEAIHGDTQYF.

This CDR3 is CASRPWDRGPTTNEKLFF. The DNA for the CDR3 is TGTGCCAGCCGCCCCTGGGACAGGGGGCCCACAACTAATGAAAAACTGTTTTTT. This chain links TRBV5-4 with TRBJ1-4, with 12 bases matching TRBD1. Germline CDR1 and CDR2: SGHNT and YYREEE (reference sequence). The CDR3 has 18 amino acids. Losses at the gene ends were 7 bases for V and 0 bases for J; bases not matched to a gene: 10.

The rearrangement joins TRBV29-1 to TRBJ2-6; 7 nucleotides match TRBD1. The length of the CDR3 is 15 residues. V gave up 6 bases and J gave up 0 bases; unmatched junction bases: 5. Germline V gene lookup returns CDR1 SQVTM and CDR2 ANQGSEA. CDR3: CSVTGDPSGANVLTF. In nucleotides, the CDR3 is TGCAGCGTCACAGGGGATCCCTCTGGGGCCAACGTCCTGACTTTC.

The genes are TRBV28 and TRBJ2-3, with a tentative D call TRBD2 (6 bases). Between the trimmed V and J ends, which lost 5 bases and 2 bases, there was a span of 11 bases. The CDR3 is 14 residues long. Germline CDR1 MDHEN, CDR2 SYDVKM. The chain's CDR3 is CASSTQRVTDTQYF. The CDR3 DNA follows: TGTGCCAGCAGTACCCAGCGGGTCACAGATACGCAGTATTTT.

The chain combines TRBV9 with TRBJ2-4, with D perhaps TRBD2 (8 bases). This CDR3 is 19 amino acids long. Germline V CDR1 and CDR2: SGDLS, YYNGEE. V was clipped by 3 bases and J by 2 bases, with 24 bases between them. The CDR3 protein is CASSEETGTREGTKNIQYF. CDR3 nucleotide sequence: TGTGCCAGCAGCGAGGAGACAGGGACTCGGGAGGGGACCAAAAACATTCAGTACTTC.

A single count supports this clone. The J gene is TRBJ2-5, the V gene TRBV5-4, with 10 bases that match TRBD2. With V trimmed by 9 bases and J by 0 bases, 5 bases remained unmatched. The germline gives CDR1 SGHNT, CDR2 YYREEE (reference sequence). The CDR3 length is 14 residues. Here the CDR3 reads CAIRGLANQETQYF. The CDR3 DNA follows: TGTGCCATTCGGGGACTAGCGAACCAAGAGACCCAGTACTTC.

The V and J genes are TRBV3-1 (or the pseudogene TRBV3-2) and TRBJ2-3; 9 positions match TRBD2. Germline V gene sequence: CDR1 LGHDT, CDR2 YNNKEL (reference sequence). V shed 5 bases and J 4 bases; nucleotides not matched to a gene: 10. The CDR3 spans 16 residues. The CDR3 DNA reads TGTGCCAGCAGCGGGGGTGAGCGGGGGGTCTCAGATACGCAGTATTTT. Translation: CASSGGERGVSDTQYF.

This clone was seen just once. The chain couples TRBV6-1 to TRBJ1-3, with D uncertain. Deletions cut 3 bases from V and 5 bases from J, with 11 bases between. CDR1 is MNHNS and CDR2 is SASEGT in the germline V gene. The CDR3 has 14 residues. The CDR3 DNA follows: TGTGCCAGCAGTGATAGCAGATCTAGAAACACCATATATTTT. It encodes CASSDSRSRNTIYF.

V gene TRBV5-1 combines with J gene TRBJ1-6; TRBD1 matches 8 bases. V shed 3 bases and J 9 bases; nucleotides not matched to a gene: 5. Per germline, CDR1 SGHRS and CDR2 YFSETQ. The CDR3 is made up of 14 amino acids. In DNA form, the CDR3 reads TGCGCCAGCAGCTCGGACAGGGAAGGTTCACCCCTCCACTTT. Translating gives CASSSDREGSPLHF.

The rearrangement joins TRBV5-8 to TRBJ2-7; D call uncertain. Germline V lookup: CDR1 SGHTS, CDR2 YDEGEE. V was shortened by 1 base and J by 2 bases, with 13 bases between the two germline ends. The CDR3 sequence is 15 residues long. In DNA form, the CDR3 reads TGTGCCAGCAGCTTGTATTTGATCAGGACCTACGAGCAGTACTTC. As protein: CASSLYLIRTYEQYF.